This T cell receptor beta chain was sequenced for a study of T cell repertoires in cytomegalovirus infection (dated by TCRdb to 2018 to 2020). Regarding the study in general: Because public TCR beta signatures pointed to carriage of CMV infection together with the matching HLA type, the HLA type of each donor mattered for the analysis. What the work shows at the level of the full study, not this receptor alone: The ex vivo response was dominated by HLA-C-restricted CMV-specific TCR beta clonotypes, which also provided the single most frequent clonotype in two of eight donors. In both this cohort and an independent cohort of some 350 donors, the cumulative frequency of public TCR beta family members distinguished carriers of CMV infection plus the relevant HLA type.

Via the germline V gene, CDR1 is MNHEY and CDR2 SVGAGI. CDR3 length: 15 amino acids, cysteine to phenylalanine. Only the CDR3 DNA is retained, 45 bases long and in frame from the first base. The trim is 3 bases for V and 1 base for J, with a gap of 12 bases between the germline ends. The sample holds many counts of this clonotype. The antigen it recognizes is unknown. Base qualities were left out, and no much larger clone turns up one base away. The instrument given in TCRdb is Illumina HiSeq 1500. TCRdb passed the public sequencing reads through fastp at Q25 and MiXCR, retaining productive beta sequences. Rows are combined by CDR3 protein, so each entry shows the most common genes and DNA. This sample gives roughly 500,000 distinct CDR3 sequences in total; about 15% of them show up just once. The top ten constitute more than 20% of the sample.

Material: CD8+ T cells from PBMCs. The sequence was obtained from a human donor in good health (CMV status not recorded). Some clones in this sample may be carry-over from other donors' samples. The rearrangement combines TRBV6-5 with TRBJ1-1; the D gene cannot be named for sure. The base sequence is TGTGCCAGCAGTTATTGGACCTCCGGGAACACTGAAGCTTTCTTT. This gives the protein CASSYWTSGNTEAFF.